This entry lists 5 T cell receptor beta chains sequenced from one sample in a study of tissue T cells after allogeneic stem cell transplantation. Data came from immunoSEQ multiplex PCR; TCRdb stores just in-frame clones and leaves some out. The table has 9,000 to 10,000 clones, roughly 60% seen once; the top ten hold over 8.5%. The input for sequencing was tissue from the jejunum, taken at autopsy. These receptors all stem from a woman aged 18-49 years with breast cancer.

CDR3 loop: CASSLDRESSYEQYF. In DNA, the CDR3 is TGTGCCAGCAGCTTGGACCGGGAAAGCTCCTACGAGCAGTACTTC. The genes are TRBV5-4 and TRBJ2-7; D is perhaps TRBD2 (5 bases). This CDR3 has 15 amino acids. Trimming removed 0 bases at V and 0 bases at J, with 10 bases between. Per the germline V gene, CDR1 is SGHNT and CDR2 is YYREEE (reference sequence).

V is TRBV6-6 and J is TRBJ2-1; D is perhaps TRBD1 or TRBD2 (5 bases each). Germline V CDR1 and CDR2: MNHNY, SVGAGI (reference sequence). The CDR3 is 14 residues long. Deletions cut 6 bases from V and 10 bases from J, with 19 bases between. The CDR3 spells CASRYRDVEREQFF. The DNA for the CDR3 is TGTGCCAGCAGATACCGGGACGTAGAGCGCGAGCAGTTCTTC.

This chain connects TRBV7-2 to TRBJ2-3, with D unresolved. Germline CDR1 reads SGHTA; CDR2 reads FQGNSA. The length of the CDR3 is 12 residues. The ends were cut back, 5 bases at V and 0 bases at J, with 3 bases in the middle. The CDR3 here is CASSGSTDTQYF. For the CDR3, the DNA is TGTGCCAGCAGCGGTAGCACAGATACGCAGTATTTT.

This chain connects TRBV5-4 to TRBJ2-5, with D possibly TRBD1 on 6 matching bases. The V gene lost 3 bases and the J gene lost 4 bases, with 19 bases spanning the gap. The CDR3 is 16 residues long. From germline, CDR1 is SGHNT and CDR2 YYREEE (reference sequence). This CDR3 is CASSSWSGAAGETQYF. The CDR3 DNA follows: TGTGCCAGCAGCTCCTGGTCAGGGGCTGCGGGAGAGACCCAGTACTTC.

The V gene is TRBV9, the J gene TRBJ2-1; D possibly corresponds to TRBD1 (6 bases). The V and J ends lost 3 bases and 4 bases respectively, with 14 bases between them. Germline V gene data show CDR1 as SGDLS and CDR2 as YYNGEE. The CDR3 consists of 15 residues. The CDR3: CASSGRDKLYNEQFF. The CDR3 DNA follows: TGTGCCAGCAGCGGCCGGGACAAACTATACAATGAGCAGTTCTTC.